Below, 13 T cell receptor beta chains from the same sample are listed, as sequenced in a study of cytomegalovirus exposure and HLA in healthy donors. Profiled with immunoSEQ multiplex PCR; TCRdb holds only in-frame clones, not every one. Among some 170,000 clones listed, about 82% were seen once. Source material: PBMCs. The receptor set was obtained from a man in his thirties or forties in good health and CMV-seropositive.

This clone was seen a handful of times. The gene calls are TRBV12-5 and TRBJ2-7; a possible D gene is TRBD1 (6 bases). This CDR3 contains 15 residues. Germline V gene sequence: CDR1 LGHNT, CDR2 FRNRAP. Trimming pared 4 bases from V and 5 bases from J, leaving 18 bases between. In DNA, the CDR3 is TGTGCTAGTGGTTCCTCCCGGACAGAGGGAAACGAGCAGTACTTC. Amino acid sequence: CASGSSRTEGNEQYF.

The CDR3 coding sequence is TGCGCCAGCAGCCAAGATAACTGGGAGATCAACTATGGCTACACCTTC. Its translation: CASSQDNWEINYGYTF. J is TRBJ1-2 and V is TRBV4-3, with unresolved D. Trimming took 0 bases from V and 2 from J, leaving 13 bases between them. In germline, CDR1 is LGHNA, CDR2 YSLEER. The length of the CDR3 is 16 residues.

The chain joins TRBV9 to TRBJ2-7; 14 nucleotides align to TRBD2. There are 16 residues in the CDR3. The germline gives CDR1 SGDLS, CDR2 YYNGEE. The J segment lost 6 bases and the V segment lost 2 bases, leaving 7 bases of the junction unmatched. The chain's CDR3 is CASSVGQGLAGVEQYF. The CDR3, as DNA: TGTGCCAGCAGCGTCGGACAGGGACTAGCGGGGGTCGAGCAGTACTTC.

V usage is TRBV30 and J usage is TRBJ2-7; TRBD2 aligns across 8 bases. The trim removed 3 bases at V and 4 bases at J, leaving 14 bases unmatched. Germline V gene data show CDR1 as GTSNPN and CDR2 as SVGIG (reference sequence). The CDR3 loop spans 16 amino acids. The CDR3 DNA reads TGTGCCTGGAGCGGCGACTCGGGGGGGTCAGAATACGAGCAGTACTTC. This codes for CAWSGDSGGSEYEQYF.

This chain uses TRBV5-4 with TRBJ1-2; TRBD1 matches 9 bases. This CDR3 comprises 16 residues. From germline, CDR1 is SGHNT and CDR2 YYREEE (reference sequence). With V trimmed by 4 bases and J by 2 bases, 9 bases remained unmatched. The CDR3 DNA reads as TGTGCCAGCAGCCAGGGACAGGGAACCCTGAACTATGGCTACACCTTC. This gives the protein CASSQGQGTLNYGYTF.

The chain combines TRBV4-1 with TRBJ2-7; the match to TRBD2 covers 11 bases. Germline trimming cut 4 bases from V and 2 bases from J; bases unmatched to any gene: 7. Germline CDR1 and CDR2: MGHRA and YSYEKL. The CDR3 runs 16 residues. CDR3 nucleotides: TGCGCCAGCAGCCCCCGGACTAGCGGGTTTACCTACGAGCAGTACTTC. The encoded protein is CASSPRTSGFTYEQYF.

The J gene is TRBJ1-5, the V gene TRBV7-6; perhaps TRBD1 as D (6 bases). CDR1 is SGHVS, CDR2 FNYEAQ, per germline. This CDR3 has 16 amino acids. With 1 base removed from V and 0 bases from J, the gap between germline ends came to 10 bases. Here the CDR3 DNA reads TGTGCCAGCAGCTTAGGGGGGCGGTATAGCAATCAGCCCCAGCATTTT. Its protein is CASSLGGRYSNQPQHF.

This clone was seen only a few times. J is TRBJ2-1 and V is TRBV6-4, with 12 positions matching TRBD2. V shed 6 bases, J shed 6 bases, and the junction held 6 bases outside the gene matches. The length of the CDR3 is 15 residues. CDR1 is MRHNA, CDR2 SNTAGT, per germline. The CDR3 bases are TGTGCCAGCAGCCCGACTAGCGGGGGTGTCAATGAGCAGTTCTTC. Amino acid sequence: CASSPTSGGVNEQFF.

As to this clone: The sample has other DNA sequences that encode this CDR3 too. The chain has TRBV6-5 and TRBJ2-7, with D unclear. Germline lookup yields CDR1 MNHEY and CDR2 SVGAGI. This CDR3 has 14 amino acids. Trimming shortened V by 0 bases and J by 2 bases, and 8 bases separated the two germline ends. The CDR3 region is CASSYSPGTYEQYF. CDR3 bases: TGTGCCAGCAGTTACTCTCCAGGAACCTACGAGCAGTACTTC.

The CDR3 DNA reads as TGTGCCAGCCGTTTAGACAGCGCCCCGAGGAATTCACCCCTCCACTTT. Its protein product is CASRLDSAPRNSPLHF. The V gene is TRBV5-4, the J gene TRBJ1-6; a weak D match, TRBD1 (5 bases). The germline CDR1 and CDR2 sequences are SGHNT and YYREEE (reference sequence). This CDR3 is built from 16 residues. Trimming shortened V by 7 bases and J by 7 bases, and 21 bases separated the two germline ends.

V and J are TRBV5-1 and TRBJ1-5, with D maybe TRBD1 (5 bases). Germline-derived CDR1 and CDR2 are SGHRS and YFSETQ. The length of the CDR3 is 14 residues. V dropped 0 bases and J dropped 3 bases, with 7 bases sitting between them. CDR3 amino acids: CASSLAGNNQPQHF. CDR3 coding DNA: TGCGCCAGCAGCTTGGCAGGGAACAATCAGCCCCAGCATTTT. Full variable domain (rest looked up from reference TRBV5-1 and TRBJ1-5): KAGVTQTPRYLIKTRGQQVTLSCSPISGHRSVSWYQQTPGQGLQFLFEYFSETQRNKGNFPGRFSGRQFSNSRSEMNVSTLELGDSALYLCASSLAGNNQPQHFGDGTRLSIL.

CDR3 coding DNA: TGTGCCAGTAGTATGTGGCCCTGGAATTCACCCCTCCACTTT. This translates into CASSMWPWNSPLHF. V usage is TRBV19 and J usage is TRBJ1-6; D remains unclear. Germline V lookup: CDR1 LNHDA, CDR2 SQIVND (reference sequence). With 3 bases removed from V and 7 bases from J, the gap between germline ends came to 10 bases. The CDR3 is 14 residues long.

V is TRBV7-8 and J is TRBJ2-7; weak D call: TRBD2 (5 bases). V lost 1 base to trimming and J lost 6 bases, with 19 bases between them. Per germline, CDR1 SGHVS and CDR2 FQNEAQ. The CDR3 has 16 amino acids. The CDR3 nucleotides are TGTGCCAGCAGCTTAGGAAAAGGCAACGGGGTCGGCGAGCAGTACTTC. This translates into CASSLGKGNGVGEQYF.